This entry lists 20 T cell receptor beta chains sequenced from one sample in a study of blood T cell repertoires in COVID-19. Sequenced by immunoSEQ multiplex PCR; TCRdb stores in-frame clones only, minus some. The sample carries roughly 240,000 clones, about 91% recorded once. The sequencing input was PBMCs or T cells enriched from blood (not recorded which). The receptors shown here come from a woman aged 25 to 39 with acute COVID-19.

The J gene is TRBJ2-4, the V gene TRBV19, with D perhaps matching TRBD1 (6 bases). Germline V lookup: CDR1 LNHDA, CDR2 SQIVND (reference sequence). The CDR3 sequence is 15 residues long. V lost 5 bases to trimming and J lost 8 bases, with 19 bases between them. For the CDR3, the DNA is TGTGCCAGTAGTTCTCACAGGGTGGGGGCTGACATTCAGTACTTC. This encodes CASSSHRVGADIQYF.

The CDR3 sequence is CASSYPGQRNYGYTF. CDR3 bases: TGTGCCAGCAGTTACCCGGGACAGAGGAACTATGGCTACACCTTC. The rearrangement links TRBV6-2 or TRBV6-3 to TRBJ1-2; 7 nucleotides agree with TRBD1. CDR1 is MNHEY and CDR2 is SVGEGT in the germline V gene. This CDR3 region has 15 residues. Unmatched junction bases numbered 5, after V lost 2 bases and J lost 2 bases.

The J gene is TRBJ2-3, the V gene TRBV15; TRBD2 agrees at 8 bases. Germline values: CDR1 LNHNV, CDR2 YYDKDF (reference sequence). CDR3 length equals 16 residues. Trimming took 1 base from V and 1 from J; bases not matched to a gene: 4. Written as DNA, the CDR3 is TGTGCCACCAGCAGAGTAGCGGGGTGGGGCACAGATACGCAGTATTTT. Protein: CATSRVAGWGTDTQYF.

The chain links TRBV7-6 to TRBJ2-1; tentatively, D is TRBD1 (5 bases). The CDR3 is made up of 18 amino acids. Germline CDR1 is SGHVS and CDR2 is FNYEAQ. V was shortened by 1 base and J by 6 bases, with 22 bases between the two germline ends. CDR3 sequence: CASSLGIWRQINPNEQFF. CDR3 nucleotide sequence: TGTGCCAGCAGCTTAGGTATTTGGAGACAGATCAATCCCAATGAGCAGTTCTTC. Based on the CDR3 plus reference TRBV7-6 and TRBJ2-1, the full variable domain is GAGVSQSPRYKVTKRGQDVALRCDPISGHVSLYWYRQALGQGPEFLTYFNYEAQQDKSGLPNDRFSAERPEGSISTLTIQRTEQRDSAMYRCASSLGIWRQINPNEQFFGPGTRLTVL.

This chain uses TRBV7-9 with TRBJ1-3; D uncertain. Trimming left V 1 base short and J 3 bases short, with 10 bases between. In germline, CDR1 is SEHNR, CDR2 FQNEAQ (reference sequence). The CDR3 extends over 15 amino acids. CDR3 in DNA: TGTGCCAGCAGCTTAGGAGGCAATGATGGAAACACCATATATTTT. Protein product: CASSLGGNDGNTIYF.

The chain carries TRBV5-1 and TRBJ1-1; 10 bases map to TRBD1. This CDR3 has 14 residues. Germline V gene lookup returns CDR1 SGHRS and CDR2 YFSETQ. Trimming took 5 bases from V and 4 from J; bases not matched to a gene: 5. This CDR3 is CASSPTGGATEAFF. The CDR3 DNA sequence: TGCGCCAGCAGTCCGACAGGGGGCGCCACTGAAGCTTTCTTT.

The chain has TRBV2 and TRBJ2-4; 8 bases map to TRBD1. J lost 8 bases, V lost 9 bases, and 15 bases had no gene match. CDR1 SNHLY and CDR2 FYNNEI come from the germline V gene. CDR3 length equals 15 residues. CDR3 sequence (DNA): TGTGCCAGATCAAATTCCGGGACAGGACAGGACATTCAGTACTTC. This codes for CARSNSGTGQDIQYF.

The V gene is TRBV3-1 (or the pseudogene TRBV3-2), the J gene TRBJ2-3; 9 positions match TRBD2. The germline CDR1 and CDR2 sequences are LGHDT and YNNKEL (reference sequence). CDR3 length: 15 amino acids. V shed 4 bases, J shed 2 bases, and the junction held 4 bases outside the gene matches. The CDR3 loop reads CASSPLAGNTDTQYF. For the CDR3, the DNA is TGTGCCAGCAGCCCCCTAGCGGGGAACACAGATACGCAGTATTTT.

This clone was observed once. This chain uses TRBV5-3 with TRBJ2-3; a weak D match, TRBD1 (6 bases). TRBV5-3 is reported as an ORF; its role is uncertain. The V end was cut by 2 bases, the J end by 0 bases, with 13 bases between. The CDR3 has 16 residues. CDR3 DNA sequence: TGTGCCAGAAGCTTTAGGACAGTAGGCAGCACAGATACGCAGTATTTT. It translates to CARSFRTVGSTDTQYF.

J is TRBJ1-1 and V is TRBV10-2; TRBD1 agrees at 9 bases. After removal of 4 bases from V and 3 bases from J, the junction contained 9 bases not matched to a gene. Germline V gene data show CDR1 as WSHSY and CDR2 as SAAADI. This CDR3 spans 16 amino acids. CDR3 DNA sequence: TGCGCCAGCAGTGGGGGACAGGGCGGAGGATACACTGAAGCTTTCTTT. Amino acids: CASSGGQGGGYTEAFF.

This chain uses TRBV10-3 with TRBJ1-1; D call uncertain. Germline V gene lookup returns CDR1 ENHRY and CDR2 SYGVKD. Trimming shortened V by 0 bases and J by 6 bases, and 5 bases separated the two germline ends. The CDR3 consists of 12 residues. The CDR3 DNA reads TGTGCCATCAGTGAGTCGTCGGCTGAAGCTTTCTTT. Translated: CAISESSAEAFF.

The V and J genes are TRBV5-1 and TRBJ2-7, with 8 bases identical to TRBD2. The CDR3 covers 17 residues. The trim removed 3 bases at V and 5 bases at J, leaving 16 bases unmatched. Germline assignment: CDR1 SGHRS and CDR2 YFSETQ. This CDR3 is CASSSSLGGARFNEQYF. CDR3 nucleotide sequence: TGCGCCAGCAGCTCATCTCTCGGGGGGGCGAGGTTCAACGAGCAGTACTTC.

This rearrangement joins TRBV6-5 to TRBJ1-1, with D unclear. Trimming left V 0 bases short and J 5 bases short, with 7 bases between. CDR1 and CDR2 (germline): MNHEY, SVGAGI. There are 13 residues in the CDR3. The DNA for the CDR3 is TGTGCCAGCAGTTACTCGCGGGTAACTGAAGCTTTCTTT. Its translation: CASSYSRVTEAFF.

This clone was detected once. The chain recombines TRBV9 with TRBJ2-1; the match to TRBD1 covers 7 bases. With V trimmed by 4 bases and J by 4 bases, 5 bases remained unmatched. The CDR3 sequence is 14 residues long. The germline V gene has CDR1 SGDLS and CDR2 YYNGEE. CDR3 region: CASSPGQRYNEQFF. CDR3 coding DNA: TGTGCCAGCAGCCCGGGACAGCGATACAATGAGCAGTTCTTC.

This clone appeared a single time. The chain has TRBV6-5 and TRBJ2-7; 9 bases are shared with TRBD1. V trimming: 6 bases; J trimming: 1 base; junction bases outside the gene matches: 4. Germline V lookup: CDR1 MNHEY, CDR2 SVGAGI. This CDR3 region has 14 residues. CDR3 residues: CASSRQGDSYEQYF. The DNA for the CDR3 is TGTGCCAGCAGCCGACAGGGGGATTCCTACGAGCAGTACTTC.

This rearrangement joins TRBV5-5 to TRBJ2-5, with TRBD2 matching 11 bases. The CDR3 runs to 15 residues. J gave up 3 bases and V 2 bases, and 3 bases lay outside the gene matches. Per the germline V gene, CDR1 is SGHKS and CDR2 is YYEKEE (reference sequence). The CDR3: CASSFSTSGEETQYF. The CDR3 DNA sequence: TGTGCCAGCAGCTTTTCGACTAGCGGGGAAGAGACCCAGTACTTC.

The gene calls are TRBV11-2 and TRBJ1-1, with D possibly being TRBD1 (6 bases). The CDR3 contains 15 residues. CDR1 is SGHAT, CDR2 FQNNGV, per germline. Trimming left V 5 bases short and J 1 base short, with 14 bases between. This chain's CDR3 is CASSPPTGENTEAFF. In DNA form, the CDR3 reads TGTGCCAGCAGCCCTCCGACAGGAGAGAACACTGAAGCTTTCTTT. The full variable domain, in which reference TRBV11-2 and TRBJ1-1 provide the parts outside the CDR3, is EAGVAQSPRYKIIEKRQSVAFWCNPISGHATLYWYQQILGQGPKLLIQFQNNGVVDDSQLPKDRFSAERLKGVDSTLKIQPAKLEDSAVYLCASSPPTGENTEAFFGQGTRLTVV.

The chain carries TRBV19 and TRBJ1-2; perhaps TRBD1 as D (5 bases). The CDR3 spans 14 residues. Germline CDR1 and CDR2: LNHDA and SQIVND (reference sequence). Trimming cost V 10 bases and J 4 bases, with 19 bases left between them. CDR3 nucleotides: TGTGCCACGGAGGGGCTAGACAGACGCTATGGCTACACCTTC. Translating it yields CATEGLDRRYGYTF. Complete variable domain (other parts from reference TRBV19 and TRBJ1-2): DGGITQSPKYLFRKEGQNVTLSCEQNLNHDAMYWYRQDPGQGLRLIYYSQIVNDFQKGDIAEGYSVSREKKESFPLTVTSAQKNPTAFYLCATEGLDRRYGYTFGSGTRLTVV.

The V and J genes are TRBV12-3 or TRBV12-4 and TRBJ2-3; D gene unclear. Trimming took off 5 bases at V and 3 bases at J, with 6 bases between the two ends. The CDR3 runs to 12 residues. The CDR3 DNA reads as TGTGCCAGCAGTCCCCAGACAGATACGCAGTATTTT. Encoded protein: CASSPQTDTQYF.

The V call is TRBV30, the J call TRBJ1-2; D might be TRBD1 (6 bases). The V end was cut by 4 bases, the J end by 3 bases, with 9 bases between. The length of the CDR3 is 12 residues. Per germline, CDR1 GTSNPN and CDR2 SVGIG (reference sequence). For the CDR3, the DNA is TGTGCCTGGATAAGACAGGACTATGGCTACACCTTC. Protein product: CAWIRQDYGYTF.